The 22 T cell receptor beta chains given below trace back to one sample, sequenced in a study of blood T cells in healthy people across ages. PCR was performed a second time for about 6 to 12 cycles using a sample-barcoded 5' primer and a J-beta primer mix. TCRdb re-derived calls from the 5' RACE reads in MiXCR, one entry per CDR3 protein. The data hold about 780,000 distinct CDR3 sequences, with 35% to 50% observed a single time. Sequencing was carried out using blood. All receptors derive from a man at least 80 years old in good health.

The chain has TRBV20-1 and TRBJ1-2; 7 bases align to TRBD1. V gave up 1 base and J gave up 7 bases; unmatched junction bases: 15. CDR1 DFQATT and CDR2 SNEGSKA come from the germline V gene (reference sequence). This CDR3 is built from 16 residues. CDR3 amino acids: CSARVRTGAQGSGYTF. The CDR3, as DNA: TGCAGTGCTAGAGTCCGGACAGGCGCCCAGGGTAGTGGCTACACCTTC.

V gene TRBV20-1 combines with J gene TRBJ2-3; 13 bases align to TRBD2. J gave up 0 bases and V 5 bases, and 5 bases lay outside the gene matches. Looked up from germline, CDR1 is DFQATT and CDR2 is SNEGSKA (reference sequence). This CDR3 has 16 residues. This CDR3 reads CSAWTSGGPSTDTQYF. The CDR3, as DNA: TGCAGTGCTTGGACTAGCGGGGGCCCTAGCACAGATACGCAGTATTTT.

The V gene is TRBV10-3, the J gene TRBJ2-1, with TRBD2 identical over 11 bases. CDR3 length equals 19 residues. CDR1 ENHRY and CDR2 SYGVKD come from the germline V gene. V lost 0 bases, J lost 1 base, and 8 bases stayed unmatched. Here the CDR3 reads CAISESRTSGPLSYNEQFF. DNA for the CDR3: TGTGCCATCAGTGAGTCTAGGACTAGCGGGCCTTTATCCTACAATGAGCAGTTCTTC.

This clonotype showed up just a few times. Given a much more abundant clone one base away, this may be a read error. The chain has TRBV7-2 and TRBJ2-5; D uncertain. CDR1 and CDR2 (germline): SGHTA, FQGNSA. The CDR3 length is 13 residues. V was trimmed by 8 bases and J by 11 bases, leaving 21 bases between them. In DNA, the CDR3 is TGTGCCAGCCGGTTGGGCGGATACAATGAGCAGTACTTC. It yields the protein CASRLGGYNEQYF.

The V gene is TRBV7-2, the J gene TRBJ2-5; TRBD1 matches 9 bases. The CDR3 spans 15 residues. CDR1 SGHTA and CDR2 FQGNSA come from the germline V gene. Losses at the gene ends were 4 bases for V and 5 bases for J; bases not matched to a gene: 8. The CDR3 DNA follows: TGTGCCAGCAGCTCAGCCGGGACAGGGTGGGAGACCCAGTACTTC. Its protein is CASSSAGTGWETQYF.

A single count supports this clonotype. The CDR3, as DNA: TGCGCCAGCAGCTTGATGGGCGGGGAGGCAGATACGCAGTATTTT. This codes for CASSLMGGEADTQYF. V gene TRBV5-1 combines with J gene TRBJ2-3, with a possible D match to TRBD2 (6 bases). Germline assignment: CDR1 SGHRS and CDR2 YFSETQ. The CDR3 covers 15 residues. Trimming pared 1 base from V and 4 bases from J, leaving 13 bases between.

The CDR3 is CASSPDPDDTTFF. Written as DNA, the CDR3 is TGTGCCAGCAGCCCAGACCCCGACGATACCACTTTCTTT. The chain links TRBV7-9 to TRBJ1-1; D is ambiguous. From germline, CDR1 is SEHNR and CDR2 FQNEAQ (reference sequence). Trimming took 5 bases from V and 12 from J, leaving 19 bases between them. The CDR3 has 13 amino acids.

CDR3 amino acids: CASSLNVGGPEETQYF. In nucleotides, the CDR3 is TGCGCCAGCAGCTTGAACGTGGGAGGGCCGGAAGAGACCCAGTACTTC. The rearrangement uses TRBV5-1 and TRBJ2-5, with TRBD2 matching over 7 bases. Germline values: CDR1 SGHRS, CDR2 YFSETQ. Trimming cost V 1 base and J 3 bases; bases outside gene matches: 9. The CDR3 totals 16 residues.

CDR3 nucleotide sequence: TGCGCCAGCAGCTTGGAAAGGCAGTATAATTCACCCCTCCACTTT. Translated: CASSLERQYNSPLHF. The chain is built from TRBV5-1 and TRBJ1-6; D gene ambiguous. CDR1 and CDR2 (germline): SGHRS, YFSETQ. This CDR3 has 15 residues. V dropped 0 bases and J dropped 4 bases, with 8 bases sitting between them.

DNA of the CDR3: TGTGCCAGCAGTTTTGGCCTAGTGGGAGTTGCTGAGCAGTTCTTC. The encoded protein is CASSFGLVGVAEQFF. This chain connects TRBV12-3 or TRBV12-4 to TRBJ2-1; the D gene is possibly TRBD2 (5 bases). This CDR3 spans 15 amino acids. V gave up 3 bases and J gave up 9 bases, with 18 bases separating them.

The chain couples TRBV20-1 to TRBJ2-5; 7 bases line up with TRBD2. This CDR3 has 14 residues. Germline trimming cut 4 bases from V and 2 bases from J; bases unmatched to any gene: 7. CDR1 DFQATT and CDR2 SNEGSKA come from the germline V gene (reference sequence). The CDR3 sequence: CSATFGGGQETQYF. CDR3 sequence (DNA): TGCAGTGCTACATTTGGGGGGGGGCAAGAGACCCAGTACTTC.

The chain uses TRBV27 and TRBJ2-3, with 9 bases aligning to TRBD2. The germline V gene has CDR1 MNHEY and CDR2 SMNVEV (reference sequence). CDR3 length: 15 amino acids. J gave up 5 bases and V 4 bases, and 7 bases lay outside the gene matches. This CDR3 reads CASSYGGGAGDTQYF. The CDR3 DNA is TGTGCCAGCAGTTATGGCGGGGGGGCAGGAGATACGCAGTATTTT.

The rearrangement links TRBV2 to TRBJ2-3, with D perhaps matching TRBD2 (5 bases). The CDR3 is made up of 12 amino acids. V lost 9 bases and J 5 bases, leaving 12 bases between the germline ends. Germline V CDR1 and CDR2: SNHLY, FYNNEI. DNA of the CDR3: TGTGCCAGTCTCCTCGCGGGAGATACGCAGTATTTT. Its protein product is CASLLAGDTQYF.

The rearrangement links TRBV27 to TRBJ1-5; unclear D gene. This CDR3 contains 16 residues. Germline V gene sequence: CDR1 MNHEY, CDR2 SMNVEV (reference sequence). The V end lost 6 bases, the J end lost 3 bases, and 18 bases lay between the germline ends. CDR3 sequence (DNA): TGTGCCAGCAGGTCCCTATCCGCCGCTAACAATCAGCCCCAGCATTTT. Protein: CASRSLSAANNQPQHF.

The chain couples TRBV6-1 to TRBJ2-2, with 10 nucleotides matching TRBD2. Germline trimming cut 5 bases from V and 3 bases from J; bases unmatched to any gene: 6. Germline assignment: CDR1 MNHNS and CDR2 SASEGT. The CDR3 is made up of 16 amino acids. CDR3 DNA: TGTGCCAGCAGTTCTTTAGCGGGAGGTGACACCGGGGAGCTGTTTTTT. This sequence encodes CASSSLAGGDTGELFF.

This clonotype has only a few counts. A read error may be the cause here, since a much bigger clone is one base away. The chain is built from TRBV7-2 and TRBJ2-5, with TRBD1 as a possible D gene (6 bases). The CDR3 totals 15 residues. Trimming pared 5 bases from V and 11 bases from J, leaving 24 bases between. Germline V gene lookup returns CDR1 SGHTA and CDR2 FQGNSA. The CDR3 reads CASSPWDTAGNEQYF. CDR3 bases: TGTGCCAGCAGCCCTTGGGACACCGCGGGCAATGAGCAGTACTTC. The whole variable domain, filled in from reference TRBV7-2 and TRBJ2-5, reads GAGVSQSPSNKVTEKGKDVELRCDPISGHTALYWYRQSLGQGLEFLIYFQGNSAPDKSGLPSDRFSAERTGGSVSTLTIQRTQQEDSAVYLCASSPWDTAGNEQYFGPGTRLLVL.

The rearrangement links TRBV4-1 to TRBJ2-3, with 11 positions matching TRBD2. The CDR3 runs 17 residues. The junction had 11 bases not matched to a gene; V was cut back by 6 bases and J by 3 bases. CDR1 and CDR2 from the germline V gene are MGHRA and YSYEKL. In DNA form, the CDR3 reads TGCGCCAGCAGTCTTTCTCCGGGACTAGCGGAAACAGATACGCAGTATTTT. Protein sequence: CASSLSPGLAETDTQYF.

The chain links TRBV20-1 to TRBJ1-1; 7 nucleotides agree with TRBD1. V lost 6 bases to trimming and J lost 0 bases; unmatched junction nucleotides: 13. Per the germline V gene, CDR1 is DFQATT and CDR2 is SNEGSKA (reference sequence). The CDR3 totals 16 residues. CDR3 residues: CSAPGEGQHMNTEAFF. CDR3 nucleotides: TGCAGTGCCCCGGGGGAGGGACAGCACATGAACACTGAAGCTTTCTTT.

V usage is TRBV20-1 and J usage is TRBJ1-1; possible D gene TRBD1, 5 bases. The CDR3 is made up of 13 amino acids. Trimming cost V 4 bases and J 10 bases, with 19 bases left between them. Looked up from germline, CDR1 is DFQATT and CDR2 is SNEGSKA (reference sequence). As DNA, the CDR3 is TGCAGTGCTATTAGGACGGGAGGGGTAGGAGCTTTCTTT. Amino acid sequence: CSAIRTGGVGAFF.

This clonotype was seen a handful of times. The chain combines TRBV12-3 or TRBV12-4 with TRBJ2-5; D remains ambiguous. The CDR3 spans 14 residues. The V gene lost 2 bases and the J gene lost 2 bases, with 9 bases spanning the gap. CDR3: CASSLRRIQETQYF. The CDR3 DNA follows: TGTGCCAGCAGTTTACGTCGAATTCAAGAGACCCAGTACTTC.

The chain is built from TRBV7-2 and TRBJ1-2; TRBD1 might be the D (6 bases). This CDR3 region has 13 residues. Germline V CDR1 and CDR2: SGHTA, FQGNSA. Trimming shortened V by 7 bases and J by 7 bases, and 16 bases separated the two germline ends. CDR3 in amino acids: CASTTTGWGGYTF. Here the CDR3 DNA reads TGTGCCAGCACCACGACAGGCTGGGGTGGCTACACCTTC.

This sequence joins TRBV2 and TRBJ1-1, with 8 bases aligning to TRBD1. V was clipped by 6 bases and J by 6 bases; unmatched bases: 9. CDR3 length: 14 amino acids. From germline, CDR1 is SNHLY and CDR2 FYNNEI. This CDR3 reads CASRLTGGQPEAFF. The CDR3 nucleotides read TGTGCCAGCAGGCTTACAGGGGGGCAGCCTGAAGCTTTCTTT.